The present TCR beta chain was sequenced within a study of spatial heterogeneity in lung cancer. Whole-study context: A module score for T cells, taken from matched bulk RNA-seq, correlated strongly with TCR transcript counts in tumor regions.

Study-level results: One measure, the expanded intratumoral alpha and beta TCR count, tracked tumor mutation counts.

Germline CDR1 SGDLS, CDR2 YYNGEE. Trimming left V 0 bases short and J 3 bases short, with 10 bases between. The CDR3 runs to 15 residues. Time point noted: sample taken at primary tumor resection. MiXCR was run by TCRdb on the 5' RACE reads, yielding one entry per CDR3 protein. The sample records around 8,000 distinct CDR3 sequences, over 8.5% being singletons. By share, this clonotype ranks as medium-sized. Its target is unknown. The V and J genes are TRBV9 and TRBJ2-1, with no clear D. This receptor was identified in a male donor with early-stage non-small cell lung cancer. The source material was lung tumor tissue, sampled at surgery. CDR3 DNA sequence: TGTGCCAGCAGCGTAGATCGGGTAGACTACAATGAGCAGTTCTTC. The encoded protein is CASSVDRVDYNEQFF.